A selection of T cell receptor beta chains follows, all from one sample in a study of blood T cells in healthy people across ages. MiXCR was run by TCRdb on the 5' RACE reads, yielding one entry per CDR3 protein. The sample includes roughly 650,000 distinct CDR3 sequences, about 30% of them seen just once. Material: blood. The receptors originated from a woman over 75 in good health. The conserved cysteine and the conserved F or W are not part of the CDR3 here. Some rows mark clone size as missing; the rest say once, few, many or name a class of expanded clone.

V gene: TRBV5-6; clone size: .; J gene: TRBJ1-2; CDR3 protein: ASSLEGLNGYT
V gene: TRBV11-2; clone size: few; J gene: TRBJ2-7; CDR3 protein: ASSLSSGAVYNEQY
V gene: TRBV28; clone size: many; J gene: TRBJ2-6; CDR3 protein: ASSSPGHSGANVLT
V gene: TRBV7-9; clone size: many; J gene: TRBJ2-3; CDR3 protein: ASSSKYRVANTQY
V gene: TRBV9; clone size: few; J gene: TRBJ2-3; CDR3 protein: ASSVTGESTDTQY
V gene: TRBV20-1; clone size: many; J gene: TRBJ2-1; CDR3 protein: SARRDIRTSGGYSYNEQF
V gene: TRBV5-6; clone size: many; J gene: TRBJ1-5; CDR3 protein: ASSPGDNQPQH
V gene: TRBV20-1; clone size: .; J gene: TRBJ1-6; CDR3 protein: SASLGRGNSPLH
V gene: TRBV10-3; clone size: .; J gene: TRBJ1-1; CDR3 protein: AINGQGSGTEAF
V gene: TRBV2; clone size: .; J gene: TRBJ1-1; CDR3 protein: ASRPGQVSNTEAF
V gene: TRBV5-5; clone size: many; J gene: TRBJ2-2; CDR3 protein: ASSAGQAGELF
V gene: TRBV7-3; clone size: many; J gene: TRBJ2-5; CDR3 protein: ASSFGQGVRETQY
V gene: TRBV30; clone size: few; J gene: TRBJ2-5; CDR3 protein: AWSVQGVAMGQY
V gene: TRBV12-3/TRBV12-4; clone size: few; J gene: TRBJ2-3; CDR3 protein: ASSLARGRGDTQY
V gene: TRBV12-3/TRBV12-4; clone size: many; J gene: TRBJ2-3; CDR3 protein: ASKEPSTDTQY
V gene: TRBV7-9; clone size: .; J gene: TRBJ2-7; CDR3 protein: AGSLETGAQY
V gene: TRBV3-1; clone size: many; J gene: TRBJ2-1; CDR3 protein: ASSQDWGNTEQF
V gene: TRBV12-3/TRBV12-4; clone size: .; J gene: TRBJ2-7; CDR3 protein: ASSFNRLYEQY
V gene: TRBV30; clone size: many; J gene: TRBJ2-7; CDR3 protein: AWSVAGQGARKY
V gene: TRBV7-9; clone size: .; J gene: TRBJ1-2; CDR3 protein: VSSFVRGDGYT
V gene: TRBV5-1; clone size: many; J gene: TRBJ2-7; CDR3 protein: ASSLGAVLRGSYEQY
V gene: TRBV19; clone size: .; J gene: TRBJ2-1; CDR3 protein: ASRNRDEQF
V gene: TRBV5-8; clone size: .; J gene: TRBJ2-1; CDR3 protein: ASSVSWIYNEQF
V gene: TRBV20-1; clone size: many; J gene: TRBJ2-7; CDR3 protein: SARQTGGDEQY
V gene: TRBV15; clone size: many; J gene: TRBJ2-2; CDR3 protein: ATSPSGGNTGELF
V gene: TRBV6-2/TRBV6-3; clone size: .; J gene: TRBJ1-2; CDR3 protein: ASSYFSGGINYGYT
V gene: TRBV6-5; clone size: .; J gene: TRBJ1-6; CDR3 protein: ASNYDRTHSPLH
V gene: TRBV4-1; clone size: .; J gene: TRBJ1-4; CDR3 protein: ASSSKGGYEKLF
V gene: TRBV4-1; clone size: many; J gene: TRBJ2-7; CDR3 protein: ASSQEPGGAYEQY
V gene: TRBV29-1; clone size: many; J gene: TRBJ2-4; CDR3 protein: SVVVGAKNIQY
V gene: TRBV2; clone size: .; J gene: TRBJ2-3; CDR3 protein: DSRASSGGSTDTQY
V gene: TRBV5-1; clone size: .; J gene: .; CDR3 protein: ANSLVGNFYNEQY
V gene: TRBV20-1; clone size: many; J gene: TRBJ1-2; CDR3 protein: SADVNLPPYGYT
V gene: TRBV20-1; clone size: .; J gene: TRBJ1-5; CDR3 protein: STQRAGNQPQH
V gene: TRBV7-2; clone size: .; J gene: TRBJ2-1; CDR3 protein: ASSFDTGHNEQF
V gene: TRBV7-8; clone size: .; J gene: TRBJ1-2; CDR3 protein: ASSTGTTNYGYT